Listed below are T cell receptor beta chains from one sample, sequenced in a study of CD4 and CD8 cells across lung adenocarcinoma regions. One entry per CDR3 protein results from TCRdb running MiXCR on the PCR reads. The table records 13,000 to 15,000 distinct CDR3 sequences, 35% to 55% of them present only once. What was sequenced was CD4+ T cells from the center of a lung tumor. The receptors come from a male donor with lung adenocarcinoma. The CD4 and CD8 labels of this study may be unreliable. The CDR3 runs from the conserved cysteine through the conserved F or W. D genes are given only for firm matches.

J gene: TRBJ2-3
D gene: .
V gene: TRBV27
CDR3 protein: CASSLQIFSTDTQYF

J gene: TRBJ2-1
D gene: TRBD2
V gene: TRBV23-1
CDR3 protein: CASTLSTGTSGRMSYNEQFF

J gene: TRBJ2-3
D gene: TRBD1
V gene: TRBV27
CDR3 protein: CASTNPRTGRADTQYF

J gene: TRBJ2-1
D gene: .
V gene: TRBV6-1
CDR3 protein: CASSAGSRDAQFF

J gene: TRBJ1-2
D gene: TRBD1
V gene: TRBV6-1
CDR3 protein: CASSRTGDGYTF

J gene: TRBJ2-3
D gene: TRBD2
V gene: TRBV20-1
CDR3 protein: CSKREGTDTQYF

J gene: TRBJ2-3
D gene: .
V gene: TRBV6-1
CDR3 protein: CARNGGRAPETQYF

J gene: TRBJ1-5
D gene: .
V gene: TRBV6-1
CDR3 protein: CATLTGGGGQPQHF

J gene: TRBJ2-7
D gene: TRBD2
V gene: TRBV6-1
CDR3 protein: CASSDRIGAGESYEQYF

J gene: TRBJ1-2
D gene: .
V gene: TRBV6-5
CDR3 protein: CASSYSNPHRNGYTF

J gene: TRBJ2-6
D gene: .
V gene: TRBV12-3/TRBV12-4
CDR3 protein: CASSLALKVWTPSPGANVLTF

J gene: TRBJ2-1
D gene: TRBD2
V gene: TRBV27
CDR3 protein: CASSSSGSSYEQFF

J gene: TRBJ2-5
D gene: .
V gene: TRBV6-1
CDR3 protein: CASSEWKTQYF

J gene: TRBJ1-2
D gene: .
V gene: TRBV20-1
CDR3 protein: CSARPGMLKEAKDGYTF

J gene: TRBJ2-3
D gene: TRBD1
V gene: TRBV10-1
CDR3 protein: CASNSGTGTDTQYF

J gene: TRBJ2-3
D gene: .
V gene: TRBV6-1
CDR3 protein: CASRLQAVIPDELYF

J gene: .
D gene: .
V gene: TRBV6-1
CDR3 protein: CASSEGLSLGTQYF

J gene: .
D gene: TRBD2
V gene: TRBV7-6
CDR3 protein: CASSRFGPFGLAGGGAYNELFF

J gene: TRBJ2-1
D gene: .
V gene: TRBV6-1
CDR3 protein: CASTMTGPYEQFF

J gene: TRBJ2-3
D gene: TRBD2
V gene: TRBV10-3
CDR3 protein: CAGGVGYGEQYF

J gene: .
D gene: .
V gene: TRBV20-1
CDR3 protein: CSARGQETQYF

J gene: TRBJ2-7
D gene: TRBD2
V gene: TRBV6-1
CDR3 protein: CASSRGLAGSSYEQYF

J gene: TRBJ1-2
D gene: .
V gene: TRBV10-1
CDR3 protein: CASSDSLDDGYTF

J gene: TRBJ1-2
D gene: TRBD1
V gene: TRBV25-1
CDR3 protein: CASSSRSGTAFVYGYTF

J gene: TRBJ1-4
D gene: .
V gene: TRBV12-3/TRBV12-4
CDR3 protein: CASSLGQLTEKLFF

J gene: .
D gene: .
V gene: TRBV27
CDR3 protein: CASSSGEDQETQYF

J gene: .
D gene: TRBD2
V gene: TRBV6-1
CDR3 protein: CASRRLAGFSYEQYF

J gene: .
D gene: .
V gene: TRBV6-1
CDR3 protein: CASSIQGGYEQYF

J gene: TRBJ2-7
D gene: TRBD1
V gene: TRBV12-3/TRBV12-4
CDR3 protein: CASSWTGGATYEQYF

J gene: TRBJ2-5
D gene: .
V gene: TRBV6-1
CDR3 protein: CAGQGCDDKETQYF

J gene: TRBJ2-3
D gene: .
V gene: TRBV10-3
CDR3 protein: CAGSGGRAAETQYF

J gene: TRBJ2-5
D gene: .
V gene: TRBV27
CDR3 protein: CASGGTGGGDTETQYF

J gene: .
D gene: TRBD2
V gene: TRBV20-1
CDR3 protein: CSARDPLAGGREQYF

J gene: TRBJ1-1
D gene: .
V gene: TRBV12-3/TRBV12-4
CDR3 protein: CASSRGQNTEAFF

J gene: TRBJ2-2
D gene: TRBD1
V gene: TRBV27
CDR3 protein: CASRFGTDTGELFF

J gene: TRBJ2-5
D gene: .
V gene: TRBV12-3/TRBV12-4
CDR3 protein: CASSLGGDEETQYF

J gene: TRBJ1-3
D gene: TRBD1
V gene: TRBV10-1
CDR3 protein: CASSDTGTGENTIYF

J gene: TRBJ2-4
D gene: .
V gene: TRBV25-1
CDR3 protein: CASKIRGRRGTNMQYF

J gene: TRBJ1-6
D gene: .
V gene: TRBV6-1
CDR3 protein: CASGRAGEGKNMQYF

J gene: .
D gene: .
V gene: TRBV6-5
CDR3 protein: CASSYDPLVRDEQYF

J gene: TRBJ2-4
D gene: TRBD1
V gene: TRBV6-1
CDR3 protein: CASSEAGTGLFGKETQYF